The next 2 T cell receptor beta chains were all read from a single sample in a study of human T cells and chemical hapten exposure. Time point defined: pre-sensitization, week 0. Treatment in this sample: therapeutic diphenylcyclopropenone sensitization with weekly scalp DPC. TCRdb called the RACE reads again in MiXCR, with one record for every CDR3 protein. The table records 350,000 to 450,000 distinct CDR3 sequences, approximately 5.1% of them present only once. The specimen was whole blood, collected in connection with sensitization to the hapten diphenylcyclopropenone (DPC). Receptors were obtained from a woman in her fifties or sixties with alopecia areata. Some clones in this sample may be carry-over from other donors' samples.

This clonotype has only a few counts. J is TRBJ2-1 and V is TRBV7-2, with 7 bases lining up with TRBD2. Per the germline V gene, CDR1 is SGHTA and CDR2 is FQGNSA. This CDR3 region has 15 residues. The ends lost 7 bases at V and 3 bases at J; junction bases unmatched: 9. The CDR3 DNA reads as TGTGCCAGCACCCTTTCTAGCGGATACTACAATGAGCAGTTCTTC. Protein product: CASTLSSGYYNEQFF.

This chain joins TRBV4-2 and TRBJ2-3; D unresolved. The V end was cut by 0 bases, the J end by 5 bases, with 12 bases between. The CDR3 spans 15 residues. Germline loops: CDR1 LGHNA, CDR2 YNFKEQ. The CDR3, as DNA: TGTGCCAGCAGCCAAGATGTGTTAGCCAAAGATACGCAGTATTTT. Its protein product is CASSQDVLAKDTQYF.